This record concerns one T cell receptor beta chain sequence. What it binds is unknown. The data derive from a study of long-term antiretroviral therapy in people with HIV. The run of the v3.0 immunoSEQ assay was at survey level. Some clones are missing from TCRdb's copy, which holds only in-frame ones; the method was immunoSEQ multiplex PCR. The sample records 42,000 or so clones, roughly nine tenths being singletons. Points from the study as a whole: Transplant donor controls retained higher diversity, though diversity increased after ART.

The CDR3 totals 17 residues. The junction had 15 bases not matched to a gene; V was cut back by 4 bases and J by 3 bases. Germline V lookup: CDR1 SGDLS, CDR2 YYNGEE. Inclusion required at least two post-ART and at least one pre-ART PBMC samples. People in the study who had HIV all got their treatment in the United States. This clonotype originated in a woman aged 50 to 60 with HIV. The V gene is TRBV9, the J gene TRBJ1-1; 7 nucleotides match TRBD1. The material sequenced was unsorted PBMCs, taken 1.2 years after starting antiretroviral therapy. CDR3 loop: CASSPGGGAVLDTEAFF. In DNA form, the CDR3 reads TGTGCCAGCAGCCCCGGAGGGGGCGCGGTGTTGGACACTGAAGCTTTCTTT.